This TCR beta chain was identified in a study of cytomegalovirus exposure and HLA in healthy donors. Study background: The study placed about 81% of its 398 genotyped donors in the Caucasian-associated ancestry cluster. Whole-study findings and limits: Specific recognition of CMV antigens was confirmed in vitro for a few chains (all CMV-associated). A later analysis showed HLA-associated TCR beta chains outstripping equally common others in clonal expansion.

As for this clone: The antigen remains unidentified.

PCR amplification relied on 60 Vbeta primers (plus 13 Jbeta primers). TCRdb keeps only in-frame clones here, not all; method: immunoSEQ multiplex PCR. The data show about 130,000 clones, around four fifths seen once. CDR3 size: 11 residues. Germline-derived CDR1 and CDR2 are SQVTM and ANQGSEA. Sequencing was performed on PBMCs. This clonotype was sampled from a man aged 30 to 45 in good health and CMV-seronegative. The chain recombines TRBV29-1 with TRBJ2-5, with D maybe TRBD2 (5 bases). The J call is doubtful: the DNA matches TRBJ2-7 better. The CDR3 region is CSVGTDNEQYF. The CDR3 coding sequence is TGCAGCGTTGGGACTGACAACGAGCAGTACTTC.